The 28 T cell receptor beta chains given below trace back to one sample, sequenced in a study of T cell repertoires in cytomegalovirus infection. MiXCR, applied by TCRdb to the reads, yields one record per CDR3 protein. Here the sample spans a few hundred thousand distinct CDR3 sequences, 40% being singletons. No cognate antigen is known for these TCRs. The sequences come from cultured PBMCs, collected from culture after CMV antigen stimulation. Every receptor here comes from a human donor in good health (CMV status not recorded). Some clones in this sample may be carry-over from other donors' samples.

V gene TRBV5-1 combines with J gene TRBJ1-1; no firm D call. Germline CDR1 SGHRS, CDR2 YFSETQ. Trimming shortened V by 4 bases and J by 5 bases, and 18 bases separated the two germline ends. The CDR3 is 15 amino acids. The CDR3 loop is CASSIFGGSGTEAFF. The CDR3 bases are TGCGCCAGCAGCATATTTGGCGGTTCGGGAACTGAAGCTTTCTTT.

This clonotype has only a few counts. The chain recombines TRBV5-4 with TRBJ2-3; D ambiguous. This CDR3 is built from 14 residues. Germline V CDR1 and CDR2: SGHNT, YYREEE (reference sequence). V lost 4 bases and J 4 bases, leaving 13 bases between the germline ends. CDR3: CASSRPAAPDTQYF. In DNA, the CDR3 is TGTGCCAGCAGCAGGCCCGCAGCCCCAGATACGCAGTATTTT.

V gene TRBV2 combines with J gene TRBJ2-5; D might be TRBD1 (5 bases). The V gene's germline CDR1 is SNHLY and CDR2 FYNNEI. V was cut by 0 bases and J by 6 bases, with 8 bases left in between. This CDR3 region has 13 residues. The CDR3 region is CASSEARVQTQYF. CDR3 coding DNA: TGTGCCAGCAGTGAAGCCAGGGTACAGACCCAGTACTTC.

The chain has TRBV12-3 or TRBV12-4 and TRBJ2-3; 7 positions agree with TRBD1. After removal of 8 bases from V and 8 bases from J, the junction contained 16 bases not matched to a gene. The length of the CDR3 is 15 residues. The CDR3 nucleotides are TGTGCCAGCGGATTACAGGGGTCACGACCAGGTACGCAGTATTTT. It specifies CASGLQGSRPGTQYF.

The chain has TRBV10-2 and TRBJ2-7; a weak D match, TRBD1 (6 bases). Per germline, CDR1 WSHSY and CDR2 SAAADI. V was pared by 5 bases and J by 0 bases, with 23 bases between. This CDR3 spans 18 amino acids. The CDR3 loop is CASSPGDIRLGSSYEQYF. Written as DNA, the CDR3 is TGCGCCAGCAGTCCCGGGGACATAAGGTTGGGGAGCTCCTACGAGCAGTACTTC.

The chain is built from TRBV12-3 or TRBV12-4 and TRBJ1-2; TRBD1 matches 9 bases. With 6 bases clipped from V and 8 bases from J, the junction kept 13 bases outside the gene matches. The CDR3 runs 15 residues. The CDR3, as DNA: TGTGCCAGCAGGGAAACCACAGGGGGCGCCCGGGGCTACACCTTC. Translated, it gives CASRETTGGARGYTF.

The chain joins TRBV2 to TRBJ1-1; TRBD1 matches 9 bases. Germline V CDR1 and CDR2: SNHLY, FYNNEI. V trimming: 6 bases; J trimming: 11 bases; junction bases outside the gene matches: 10. The CDR3 is 13 amino acids. CDR3 DNA: TGTGCCAGCAGCGCGGAGGGACAGGGTGAGGCTTTCTTT. This encodes CASSAEGQGEAFF.

V gene TRBV7-6 combines with J gene TRBJ1-3, with TRBD1 identical over 8 bases. CDR3 length equals 15 residues. Losses at the gene ends were 1 base for V and 3 bases for J; bases not matched to a gene: 2. CDR1 and CDR2 from the germline V gene are SGHVS and FNYEAQ. The CDR3 bases are TGTGCCAGCAGCTTAGGCAGGGGGCTTGGAAACACCATATATTTT. Translating it yields CASSLGRGLGNTIYF.

This chain joins TRBV25-1 and TRBJ2-7; TRBD1 agrees at 10 bases. V dropped 3 bases and J dropped 5; count of bases not matched to a gene: 7. Germline V gives CDR1 MGHDK, CDR2 SYGVNS. The CDR3 runs to 15 residues. CDR3 DNA sequence: TGTGCCAGCAGTGACCGGGACAGGGGTGTGAACGAGCAGTACTTC. This translates into CASSDRDRGVNEQYF.

The V call is TRBV7-4, the J call TRBJ1-5; 8 nucleotides match TRBD1. The length of the CDR3 is 17 residues. The trim removed 3 bases at V and 0 bases at J, leaving 7 bases unmatched. The germline V gene has CDR1 SGHVT and CDR2 SQSDAQ. CDR3 loop: CASSFGTGLYSNQPQHF. Written as DNA, the CDR3 is TGTGCCAGCAGCTTCGGGACAGGATTATATAGCAATCAGCCCCAGCATTTT.

Note on this clonotype: A read error may be the cause here, since a much bigger clone is one base away. The DNA for the CDR3 is TGTGCCATCAGCTTCGGGGGTAGCACAGATACGCAGTATTTT. Translation: CAISFGGSTDTQYF. The rearrangement uses TRBV10-3 and TRBJ2-3; weak D call: TRBD2 (6 bases). V was cut by 6 bases and J by 0 bases, with 10 bases left in between. The germline V gene encodes CDR1 ENHRY and CDR2 SYGVKD. The CDR3 loop spans 14 amino acids.

This clonotype was seen a few times. The V call is TRBV7-2, the J call TRBJ2-1; no definite D call. Trimming removed 0 bases from V and 0 bases from J, with 6 bases in between. The CDR3 is made up of 15 amino acids. Germline-derived CDR1 and CDR2 are SGHTA and FQGNSA. The CDR3 coding sequence is TGTGCCAGCAGCTTAGCTCCCTTCTCCTACAATGAGCAGTTCTTC. Encoded protein: CASSLAPFSYNEQFF.

V and J are TRBV6-1 and TRBJ1-3; 8 bases fit TRBD1. The trim removed 5 bases at V and 0 bases at J, leaving 3 bases unmatched. CDR1 is MNHNS, CDR2 SASEGT, per germline. The CDR3 length is 15 residues. This chain's CDR3 is CASSMDRVSGNTIYF. The CDR3 coding sequence is TGTGCCAGCAGTATGGACAGGGTCTCTGGAAACACCATATATTTT.

The chain recombines TRBV20-1 with TRBJ1-1, with D perhaps matching TRBD1 (5 bases). The CDR3 spans 13 residues. Germline V lookup: CDR1 DFQATT, CDR2 SNEGSKA (reference sequence). The V gene lost 5 bases and the J gene lost 5 bases, with 15 bases spanning the gap. The CDR3 reads CSALGVRGTEAFF. The CDR3 region has the DNA TGCAGTGCTTTGGGGGTTAGGGGTACTGAAGCTTTCTTT.

The chain employs TRBV6-1 and TRBJ2-5; D tentatively reads TRBD1 or TRBD2 (5 bases each). With 7 bases removed from V and 5 bases from J, the gap between germline ends came to 17 bases. This CDR3 region has 14 residues. The germline CDR1 and CDR2 sequences are MNHNS and SASEGT. CDR3 DNA sequence: TGTGCCAGCACCCGGGACCCCTCCGTGGAGACCCAGTACTTC. Protein product: CASTRDPSVETQYF.

This chain joins TRBV19 and TRBJ2-5; TRBD1 agrees at 8 bases. This CDR3 has 11 amino acids. Germline CDR1 reads LNHDA; CDR2 reads SQIVND (reference sequence). The J segment lost 10 bases and the V segment lost 4 bases, leaving 2 bases of the junction unmatched. The CDR3 DNA follows: TGTGCCAGTAGTAAGGACAGGGTCCAGTACTTC. This gives the protein CASSKDRVQYF.

The sample holds a few counts of this clonotype. CDR3 in amino acids: CASSQDSLNYGYTF. The CDR3 DNA reads TGCGCCAGCAGCCAAGACAGTTTAAACTATGGCTACACCTTC. The V gene is TRBV4-3, the J gene TRBJ1-2, with D hard to call. The CDR3 has 14 amino acids. Per germline, CDR1 LGHNA and CDR2 YSLEER. Trimming cost V 0 bases and J 2 bases, with 7 bases left between them.

This clonotype has more than one count but fewer than ten. This chain joins TRBV6-1 and TRBJ1-3; D gene unclear. Trimming left V 4 bases short and J 0 bases short, with 10 bases between. Looked up from germline, CDR1 is MNHNS and CDR2 is SASEGT. CDR3 length equals 15 residues. The CDR3 coding sequence is TGTGCCAGCAGTGCCCCTCGGGGCTCTGGAAACACCATATATTTT. Translation gives CASSAPRGSGNTIYF.

In this sample, this clonotype turned up a few times. The chain carries TRBV7-2 and TRBJ2-1; D perhaps matches TRBD1 (8 bases). Germline values: CDR1 SGHTA, CDR2 FQGNSA. This CDR3 spans 17 amino acids. Trimming pared 5 bases from V and 9 bases from J, leaving 26 bases between. In nucleotides, the CDR3 is TGTGCCAGCAGCCGATACTCCGGGACAGGTTCGGGGGGTGAGCAGTTCTTC. Amino acids: CASSRYSGTGSGGEQFF.

The chain uses TRBV18 and TRBJ1-1; no firm D call. This CDR3 has 13 amino acids. With 6 bases removed from V and 1 base from J, the gap between germline ends came to 9 bases. Germline V CDR1 and CDR2: KGHSH, LQKENI. The CDR3 coding sequence is TGTGCCAGCTCTCCCTTTACGAACACTGAAGCTTTCTTT. This translates into CASSPFTNTEAFF.

V is TRBV7-2 and J is TRBJ1-6; D uncertain. Germline V CDR1 and CDR2: SGHTA, FQGNSA. The CDR3 runs to 16 residues. V was cut by 5 bases and J by 4 bases, with 15 bases left in between. The CDR3, as DNA: TGTGCCAGCAGCCCCCGTTTGGCCTCTTATAATTCACCCCTCCACTTT. Translated: CASSPRLASYNSPLHF. The complete variable domain, with remaining parts taken from reference TRBV7-2 and TRBJ1-6, reads GAGVSQSPSNKVTEKGKDVELRCDPISGHTALYWYRQSLGQGLEFLIYFQGNSAPDKSGLPSDRFSAERTGGSVSTLTIQRTQQEDSAVYLCASSPRLASYNSPLHFGNGTRLTVT.

This clonotype was counted a few times. The chain combines TRBV7-8 with TRBJ1-5; D call uncertain. Germline-derived CDR1 and CDR2 are SGHVS and FQNEAQ. Trimming shortened V by 0 bases and J by 1 base, and 7 bases separated the two germline ends. This CDR3 is built from 15 residues. The CDR3 bases are TGTGCCAGCAGCTTAGCGCCGGGGAGCAATCAGCCCCAGCATTTT. Its translation is CASSLAPGSNQPQHF.

The chain is built from TRBV7-2 and TRBJ2-1; tentatively, D is TRBD1 (7 bases). There are 14 residues in the CDR3. Trimming took 7 bases from V and 6 from J, leaving 16 bases between them. Germline-derived CDR1 and CDR2 are SGHTA and FQGNSA. CDR3 protein: CASTSRGAVNEQFF. In DNA form, the CDR3 reads TGTGCCAGCACCAGCAGGGGGGCTGTCAATGAGCAGTTCTTC.

This chain connects TRBV7-4 to TRBJ1-1; weak D call: TRBD1 (5 bases). The germline V gene has CDR1 SGHVT and CDR2 SQSDAQ. Trimming stripped 4 bases from V and 3 bases from J, with 12 bases between. The CDR3 spans 14 residues. CDR3 in DNA: TGTGCCAGCAGCTCAGTCCCGGGGGACACTGAAGCTTTCTTT. As protein: CASSSVPGDTEAFF.

The gene calls are TRBV12-3 or TRBV12-4 and TRBJ2-1; 7 nucleotides line up with TRBD2. V gave up 6 bases and J gave up 0 bases; unmatched junction bases: 8. The CDR3 totals 16 residues. The CDR3 DNA reads TGTGCCAGCAGGGAAGCGGGGTCGAGCTCCTACAATGAGCAGTTCTTC. This sequence encodes CASREAGSSSYNEQFF.

The V call is TRBV12-3 or TRBV12-4, the J call TRBJ2-3; the D is unclear. V lost 6 bases and J 3 bases, leaving 13 bases between the germline ends. The CDR3 totals 14 residues. In nucleotides, the CDR3 is TGTGCCAGCAGATACACCCTAGGGACAGATACGCAGTATTTT. Residues: CASRYTLGTDTQYF.

The V call is TRBV12-3 or TRBV12-4, the J call TRBJ2-2, with D perhaps TRBD2 (6 bases). V was pared by 1 base and J by 2 bases, with 8 bases between. This CDR3 region has 15 residues. The CDR3 here is CASSLEGLNTGELFF. The CDR3, as DNA: TGTGCCAGCAGTTTAGAGGGACTCAACACCGGGGAGCTGTTTTTT.

The CDR3 is CASSAKTSSDTQYF. In DNA, the CDR3 is TGTGCCAGCAGCGCAAAGACTAGCTCAGATACGCAGTATTTT. The rearrangement joins TRBV5-4 to TRBJ2-3, with 7 bases lining up with TRBD2. The junction had 6 bases not matched to a gene; V was cut back by 4 bases and J by 4 bases. Looked up from germline, CDR1 is SGHNT and CDR2 is YYREEE (reference sequence). The CDR3 contains 14 residues.